What follows are 3 T cell receptor beta chains derived from one specimen sequenced in a study of tumor-infiltrating lymphocytes in glioblastoma multiforme. TCRB libraries came from RNA via three nested multiplex PCR rounds. Via MiXCR, TCRdb re-called the multiplex PCR reads, giving one row per CDR3 protein. Of 13,000 to 15,000 distinct CDR3 sequences listed, approximately 71% are singletons. The material sequenced was brain tumor tissue. The origin of the receptors is a male donor with glioblastoma.

The chain has TRBV20-1 and TRBJ2-3, with 11 bases fitting TRBD2. The CDR3 runs 17 residues. Unmatched junction bases numbered 11, after V lost 6 bases and J lost 0 bases. Germline loops: CDR1 DFQATT, CDR2 SNEGSKA (reference sequence). The CDR3 DNA sequence: TGCAGTGCCCGCAGACTAGCGGGGCTCTCTAGCACAGATACGCAGTATTTT. Translated, it gives CSARRLAGLSSTDTQYF.

To note about this clonotype: The junction does not match germline at one end; this may be a read error. The V call is TRBV5-1, the J call TRBJ2-5, with 8 bases that match TRBD1. Per germline, CDR1 SGHRS and CDR2 YFSETQ. The CDR3 loop spans 14 amino acids. The CDR3 loop is CVSSSGQAQETQYF. The CDR3, as DNA: TGCGTCAGCAGCTCGGGACAGGCCCAAGAGACACAGTACTTC. Filled out from reference TRBV5-1 and TRBJ2-5, the complete variable domain reads KAGVTQTPRYLIKTRGQQVTLSCSPISGHRSVSWYQQTPGQGLQFLFEYFSETQRNKGNFPGRFSGRQFSNSRSEMNVSTLELGDSALYLCVSSSGQAQETQYFGPGTRLLVL.

This clonotype came up many times. The J gene is TRBJ2-7, the V gene TRBV28; D remains unclear. Germline CDR1 MDHEN, CDR2 SYDVKM. This CDR3 is built from 15 residues. V lost 5 bases, J lost 3 bases, and 17 bases lay in between. The CDR3 protein is CASSPERLGYYEQYF. CDR3 DNA sequence: TGTGCCAGCAGTCCCGAGCGTTTGGGTTACTACGAGCAGTACTTC. The whole variable domain, filled in from reference TRBV28 and TRBJ2-7, reads DVKVTQSSRYLVKRTGEKVFLECVQDMDHENMFWYRQDPGLGLRLIYFSYDVKMKEKGDIPEGYSVSREKKERFSLILESASTNQTSMYLCASSPERLGYYEQYFGPGTRLTVT.